The 22 T cell receptor beta chains below all came from one sample that was sequenced in a study of shared clonotypes between healthy human individuals (dated by TCRdb to between 2020 and 2021). Receptor amplification or capture employed the immunoSEQ multiplex PCR assay. Imported from immuneACCESS, the table was reduced by TCRdb to in-frame sequences with V and J called. These copies leave out some clones; in studies compared against another copy, an unresolved V gene accounts for under half, and the cause of the remainder is not known. This sample lists around 600,000 clones; 95% were detected once. Together, the top ten hold about 0.11% of the sample. CD8 naive samples were CD45RO-negative cells positively selected for CCR7, giving a CD45RA+CCR7+ population that excluded TemRA cells. What was sequenced was naive CD8+ T cells sorted from blood. Interpreted using the paper, the cell subset or site label stands for: CD45RA+CCR7+. These receptors originate from a woman aged 25-40 years in good health.

The chain uses TRBV30 and TRBJ2-3; D uncertain. CDR3 size: 11 residues. V shed 2 bases and J shed 3 bases, with 3 bases lying between them. Germline V gene data show CDR1 as GTSNPN and CDR2 as SVGIG (reference sequence). The CDR3 DNA reads TGTGCCTGGAGTCTAACAGATACGCAGTATTTT. Residues: CAWSLTDTQYF.

This rearrangement joins TRBV15 to TRBJ2-2; D uncertain. The CDR3 is 13 amino acids. Trimming left V 3 bases short and J 10 bases short, with 12 bases between. Germline CDR1 is LNHNV and CDR2 is YYDKDF (reference sequence). CDR3 in amino acids: CATSSANLVELFF. In nucleotides, the CDR3 is TGTGCCACCAGCAGCGCTAACCTCGTGGAGCTGTTTTTT.

The V and J genes are TRBV2 and TRBJ2-1; D is perhaps TRBD1 or TRBD2 (5 bases each). Germline V gene data show CDR1 as SNHLY and CDR2 as FYNNEI. This CDR3 contains 13 residues. V lost 1 base, J lost 5 bases, and 6 bases lay in between. The CDR3 DNA follows: TGTGCCAGCAGTGAAGGAGGGGACAATGAGCAGTTCTTC. Its protein product is CASSEGGDNEQFF.

CDR3 DNA: TGTGCCAGCAGCTTGGAGACTAGCGGGAGAGCCAATGAGCAGTTCTTC. This translates into CASSLETSGRANEQFF. The chain employs TRBV5-6 and TRBJ2-1; 12 bases align to TRBD2. The germline CDR1 and CDR2 sequences are SGHDT and YYEEEE. With 0 bases clipped from V and 6 bases from J, the junction kept 4 bases outside the gene matches. The CDR3 sequence is 16 residues long.

This clone has more than one count but fewer than ten. This chain links TRBV11-2 with TRBJ1-1; no clear D gene. The CDR3 is 8 amino acids. CDR1 is SGHAT and CDR2 is FQNNGV in the germline V gene. The CDR3 loop reads CAPLRAFF. DNA for the CDR3: TGTGCTCCTCTCCGGGCTTTCTTT.

This clone was seen a single time. The chain combines TRBV27 with TRBJ1-1; a possible D gene is TRBD1 (5 bases). Trimming shortened V by 5 bases and J by 2 bases, and 15 bases separated the two germline ends. This CDR3 has 15 amino acids. Germline V gives CDR1 MNHEY, CDR2 SMNVEV (reference sequence). The DNA for the CDR3 is TGTGCCAGCAGTCCCAGCAGAGGGGCCAACACTGAAGCTTTCTTT. Residues: CASSPSRGANTEAFF.

This chain joins TRBV27 and TRBJ2-1; either TRBD1 or TRBD2 may supply D (6 bases each). V dropped 4 bases and J dropped 5 bases, with 15 bases sitting between them. The CDR3 runs 15 residues. Germline assignment: CDR1 MNHEY and CDR2 SMNVEV (reference sequence). CDR3 in DNA: TGTGCCAGCAGTTGGGACTCAGGGGCGAACAATGAGCAGTTCTTC. Amino acid sequence: CASSWDSGANNEQFF.

This rearrangement joins TRBV7-8 to TRBJ1-2; D might be TRBD1 (6 bases). The CDR3 loop spans 13 amino acids. The ends were cut back, 3 bases at V and 6 bases at J, with 11 bases in the middle. Germline CDR1 and CDR2: SGHVS and FQNEAQ. Here the CDR3 reads CASSFTGTDGYTF. The CDR3 DNA sequence: TGTGCCAGCAGCTTCACAGGGACCGATGGCTACACCTTC.

A single count supports this clone. The chain couples TRBV27 to TRBJ1-2, with D possibly TRBD1 on 6 matching bases. Germline loops: CDR1 MNHEY, CDR2 SMNVEV (reference sequence). The CDR3 runs 12 residues. Trimming pared 7 bases from V and 6 bases from J, leaving 12 bases between. The CDR3 protein is CASTSGGHGYTF. The DNA for the CDR3 is TGTGCCAGCACTTCCGGGGGGCATGGCTACACCTTC.

The V gene is TRBV6-5, the J gene TRBJ1-3, with D tentatively TRBD1 (6 bases). Germline loops: CDR1 MNHEY, CDR2 SVGAGI. This CDR3 contains 14 residues. Trimming stripped 8 bases from V and 0 bases from J, with 11 bases between. The CDR3 DNA reads TGTGCCAGCTTGGGGGCGAACTCTGGAAACACCATATATTTT. Translated: CASLGANSGNTIYF.

The rearrangement links TRBV19 to TRBJ2-5; no firm D call. The DNA end lines up better with TRBJ2-7; the J call may be wrong. CDR1 is LNHDA and CDR2 is SQIVND in the germline V gene (reference sequence). This CDR3 region has 14 residues. CDR3 coding DNA: TGTGCCAGTAGTATTGGGTCAAGCTCCTACGAGCAGTACTTC. This codes for CASSIGSSSYEQYF.

The chain is built from TRBV6-6 and TRBJ1-6; 7 bases map to TRBD1. CDR1 and CDR2 from the germline V gene are MNHNY and SVGAGI (reference sequence). The V segment lost 5 bases and the J segment 8 bases; nucleotides outside the gene matches: 12. This CDR3 contains 16 residues. CDR3: CASSQPDRVQDSPLHF. Written as DNA, the CDR3 is TGTGCCAGCAGTCAGCCAGACAGGGTCCAAGATTCACCCCTCCACTTT.

J is TRBJ1-1 and V is TRBV13; weak D call: TRBD1 (6 bases). The CDR3 consists of 15 residues. Germline assignment: CDR1 PRHDT and CDR2 FYEKMQ (reference sequence). Trimming cost V 5 bases and J 0 bases, with 13 bases left between them. DNA for the CDR3: TGTGCCAGCAGCCCTTACAGGGATATGAACACTGAAGCTTTCTTT. It translates to CASSPYRDMNTEAFF.

This sequence joins TRBV5-8 and TRBJ2-1; 7 positions agree with TRBD2. The CDR3 runs to 12 residues. J lost 6 bases, V lost 5 bases, and 2 bases had no gene match. Germline V gene sequence: CDR1 SGHTS, CDR2 YDEGEE. CDR3 in amino acids: CASRAGANEQFF. The DNA of the CDR3 is TGTGCCAGCAGGGCGGGAGCCAATGAGCAGTTCTTC.

This chain joins TRBV4-1 and TRBJ2-7, with 7 bases matching TRBD2. The CDR3 covers 16 residues. Germline loops: CDR1 MGHRA, CDR2 YSYEKL. V dropped 5 bases and J dropped 5; count of bases not matched to a gene: 15. In DNA form, the CDR3 reads TGCGCCAGCAGCGACACCTACTCGGCGGGAGAGGACGAGCAGTACTTC. Residues: CASSDTYSAGEDEQYF.

This chain uses TRBV28 with TRBJ1-6, with no clear D. This CDR3 comprises 12 residues. Trimming took 2 bases from V and 7 from J, leaving 3 bases between them. Germline loops: CDR1 MDHEN, CDR2 SYDVKM. DNA of the CDR3: TGTGCCAGCAGTTTACAAAATTCACCCCTCCACTTT. This gives the protein CASSLQNSPLHF.

The V call is TRBV7-9, the J call TRBJ1-2, with no clear D. V shed 8 bases and J shed 2 bases, with 15 bases lying between them. Per the germline V gene, CDR1 is SEHNR and CDR2 is FQNEAQ (reference sequence). This CDR3 contains 14 residues. The CDR3 sequence: CASASQADNYGYTF. The DNA of the CDR3 is TGTGCCAGCGCGTCCCAGGCAGACAACTATGGCTACACCTTC.

This rearrangement joins TRBV27 to TRBJ2-4; D remains unclear. This CDR3 region has 14 residues. The germline CDR1 and CDR2 sequences are MNHEY and SMNVEV (reference sequence). V shed 4 bases and J shed 0 bases, with 7 bases lying between them. CDR3 in DNA: TGTGCCAGCAGTTACGAGGTAGCCAAAAACATTCAGTACTTC. The encoded protein is CASSYEVAKNIQYF.

The chain combines TRBV27 with TRBJ2-5, with 11 bases lining up with TRBD2. V shed 5 bases and J 5 bases; nucleotides not matched to a gene: 10. There are 16 residues in the CDR3. Germline V lookup: CDR1 MNHEY, CDR2 SMNVEV (reference sequence). The CDR3 sequence is CASSPLAGGPGETQYF. CDR3 bases: TGTGCCAGCAGTCCCCTAGCGGGAGGACCGGGGGAGACCCAGTACTTC.

This sequence joins TRBV7-6 and TRBJ2-3; D possibly matches TRBD1 or TRBD2 (5 bases each). In germline, CDR1 is SGHVS, CDR2 FNYEAQ. V was shortened by 5 bases and J by 5 bases, with 23 bases between the two germline ends. CDR3 length equals 17 residues. CDR3 nucleotides: TGTGCCAGCAGCCCAGGGACGACCCCCTCCGTGGAAGATACGCAGTATTTT. Residues: CASSPGTTPSVEDTQYF.

The chain links TRBV27 to TRBJ1-2; D unclear. The V gene's germline CDR1 is MNHEY and CDR2 SMNVEV (reference sequence). With 8 bases removed from V and 0 bases from J, the gap between germline ends came to 10 bases. CDR3 length: 13 amino acids. The DNA of the CDR3 is TGTGCCAGCCACGGAGGAGCTAACTATGGCTACACCTTC. It codes for CASHGGANYGYTF.

This clone was recorded only once. The chain joins TRBV25-1 to TRBJ1-1; 8 bases map to TRBD1. This CDR3 has 17 amino acids. V was clipped by 5 bases and J by 6 bases; unmatched bases: 17. CDR1 MGHDK and CDR2 SYGVNS come from the germline V gene. CDR3 nucleotide sequence: TGTGCCAGCAGTTCCAGGCCAGGGGGCGCTAGGGGGGCTGAAGCTTTCTTT. Protein product: CASSSRPGGARGAEAFF.